This TCR beta chain was captured by sequencing in a study of CD8 T cells in ankylosing spondylitis. MiXCR was run by TCRdb on the 5' RACE reads, yielding one entry per CDR3 protein. The sample holds 9,700 or so distinct CDR3 sequences, under 6.5% seen once. Many counts were recorded for this clonotype. Sequencing input: blood, either unsorted or a sorted T cell fraction (not recorded which). The receptor was isolated from a female donor with ankylosing spondylitis or in good health (not recorded which).

The CDR3 is CASSVDVDTQYF. The DNA of the CDR3 is TGTGCCAGCAGCGTAGACGTAGATACGCAGTATTTT. The chain recombines TRBV9 with TRBJ2-3; D is unresolved. This CDR3 is 12 amino acids long. V lost 0 bases and J lost 5, with 4 bases in between. Germline V gene sequence: CDR1 SGDLS, CDR2 YYNGEE.